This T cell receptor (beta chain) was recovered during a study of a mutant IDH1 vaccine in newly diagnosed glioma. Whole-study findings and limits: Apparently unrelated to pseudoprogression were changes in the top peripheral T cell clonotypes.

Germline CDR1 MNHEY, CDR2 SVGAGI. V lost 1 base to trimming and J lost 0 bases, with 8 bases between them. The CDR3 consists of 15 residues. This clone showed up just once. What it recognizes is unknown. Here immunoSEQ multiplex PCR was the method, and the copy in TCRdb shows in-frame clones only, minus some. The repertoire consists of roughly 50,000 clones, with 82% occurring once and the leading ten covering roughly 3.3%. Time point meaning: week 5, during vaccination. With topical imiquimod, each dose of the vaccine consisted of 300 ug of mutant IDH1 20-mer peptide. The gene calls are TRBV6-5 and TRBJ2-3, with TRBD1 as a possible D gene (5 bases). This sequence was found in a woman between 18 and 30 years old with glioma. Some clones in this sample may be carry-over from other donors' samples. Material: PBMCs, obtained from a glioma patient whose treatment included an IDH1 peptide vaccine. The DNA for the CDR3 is TGTGCCAGCAGTTACTTAAGGGGTAGCACAGATACGCAGTATTTT. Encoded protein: CASSYLRGSTDTQYF.